Each of the 9 T cell receptor beta chains below was sequenced from the same sample in a study of OX40 agonist ivuxolimab in advanced cancers. The library relied on the immunoSEQ multiplex PCR assay. TCRdb obtained this table from immuneACCESS and retained in-frame rearrangements with V and J assigned. These tables miss some clones; where compared with another copy, unresolved V genes account for less than half of the shortfall, and the remainder is unexplained. This sample lists 60,000 to 85,000 clones; about 92% were detected once. The top ten constitute about 9.4% of the sample. This sample comprised CD4+ or CD8+ T cells sorted from blood, obtained in a trial of the OX40 agonist ivuxolimab. The receptors shown here come from an adult with an advanced solid tumor such as melanoma, head and neck, liver or kidney cancer.

The chain joins TRBV6-5 to TRBJ2-7, with D perhaps TRBD1 or TRBD2 (6 bases each). CDR3 length equals 15 residues. Looked up from germline, CDR1 is MNHEY and CDR2 is SVGAGI. Deletions cut 5 bases from V and 2 bases from J, with 16 bases between. The CDR3 coding sequence is TGTGCCAGCAGTCTAGCGTCGACAGGCACCTACGAGCAGTACTTC. Its translation is CASSLASTGTYEQYF.

The chain has TRBV4-1 and TRBJ1-3; 9 bases line up with TRBD1. The germline gives CDR1 MGHRA, CDR2 YSYEKL. This CDR3 contains 18 residues. V gave up 8 bases and J gave up 0 bases; unmatched junction bases: 14. CDR3 DNA: TGCGCCAGCCGGGGTTTGGGGACAGGGAAGGGCTCTGGAAACACCATATATTTT. Its translation: CASRGLGTGKGSGNTIYF.

V gene TRBV6-5 combines with J gene TRBJ2-4; no clear D gene. Germline values: CDR1 MNHEY, CDR2 SVGAGI. V was trimmed by 6 bases and J by 14 bases, leaving 20 bases between them. The CDR3 extends over 13 amino acids. The CDR3 sequence is CASRSNPRSPEYF. CDR3 DNA: TGTGCCAGCAGATCAAACCCGCGATCTCCAGAGTACTTC.

The chain combines TRBV2 with TRBJ2-1; 16 nucleotides line up with TRBD2. V shed 9 bases and J 5 bases; nucleotides not matched to a gene: 7. The CDR3 runs to 16 residues. Germline values: CDR1 SNHLY, CDR2 FYNNEI. CDR3 in amino acids: CARTSGTSGRDNEQFF. CDR3 bases: TGTGCCAGGACATCCGGGACTAGCGGGAGGGACAATGAGCAGTTCTTC.

The gene calls are TRBV30 and TRBJ1-6, with TRBD1 as a possible D gene (6 bases). This CDR3 region has 16 residues. The germline V gene encodes CDR1 GTSNPN and CDR2 SVGIG (reference sequence). With 3 bases removed from V and 9 bases from J, the gap between germline ends came to 21 bases. DNA of the CDR3: TGTGCCTGGAGCGGGAGGGGGTCCCCGACCCCTTCACCCCTCCACTTT. Translated, it gives CAWSGRGSPTPSPLHF. The full variable domain, in which reference TRBV30 and TRBJ1-6 provide the parts outside the CDR3, is SQTIHQWPATLVQPVGSPLSLECTVEGTSNPNLYWYRQAAGRGLQLLFYSVGIGQISSEVPQNLSASRPQDRQFILSSKKLLLSDSGFYLCAWSGRGSPTPSPLHFGNGTRLTVT.

Only one count was recorded for this clone. V and J are TRBV7-8 and TRBJ2-2, with D possibly TRBD1 on 5 matching bases. In germline, CDR1 is SGHVS, CDR2 FQNEAQ. The ends were cut back, 5 bases at V and 3 bases at J, with 22 bases in the middle. This CDR3 has 18 residues. The CDR3 DNA reads as TGTGCCAGCAGCCTAGGCCCAAGGACCAGGGTCGACACCGGGGAGCTGTTTTTT. Its translation is CASSLGPRTRVDTGELFF.

The chain recombines TRBV5-6 with TRBJ2-5; 8 bases fit TRBD1. The closer fit of TRBJ2-7 to the DNA end suggests the J call may be wrong. Per germline, CDR1 SGHDT and CDR2 YYEEEE. The CDR3 has 15 residues. The CDR3 region is CASIPQTGAPHEQYF. CDR3 nucleotide sequence: TGTGCCAGCATTCCCCAGACAGGGGCTCCGCACGAGCAGTACTTC.

This chain joins TRBV10-2 and TRBJ2-5, with D perhaps matching TRBD2 (5 bases). The germline CDR1 and CDR2 sequences are WSHSY and SAAADI. Trimming took off 1 base at V and 4 bases at J, with 10 bases between the two ends. This CDR3 has 14 residues. The CDR3 DNA reads TGCGCCAGCAGTGAGTACGCTAGCCTAGAGACCCAGTACTTC. It encodes CASSEYASLETQYF.

The J gene is TRBJ2-2, the V gene TRBV27; maybe TRBD1 (5 bases). V gave up 3 bases and J gave up 0 bases, with 11 bases separating them. This CDR3 is built from 16 residues. The germline gives CDR1 MNHEY, CDR2 SMNVEV (reference sequence). The CDR3 nucleotides are TGTGCCAGCAGTTTGATCCAGGGCCCGAACACCGGGGAGCTGTTTTTT. Protein product: CASSLIQGPNTGELFF.